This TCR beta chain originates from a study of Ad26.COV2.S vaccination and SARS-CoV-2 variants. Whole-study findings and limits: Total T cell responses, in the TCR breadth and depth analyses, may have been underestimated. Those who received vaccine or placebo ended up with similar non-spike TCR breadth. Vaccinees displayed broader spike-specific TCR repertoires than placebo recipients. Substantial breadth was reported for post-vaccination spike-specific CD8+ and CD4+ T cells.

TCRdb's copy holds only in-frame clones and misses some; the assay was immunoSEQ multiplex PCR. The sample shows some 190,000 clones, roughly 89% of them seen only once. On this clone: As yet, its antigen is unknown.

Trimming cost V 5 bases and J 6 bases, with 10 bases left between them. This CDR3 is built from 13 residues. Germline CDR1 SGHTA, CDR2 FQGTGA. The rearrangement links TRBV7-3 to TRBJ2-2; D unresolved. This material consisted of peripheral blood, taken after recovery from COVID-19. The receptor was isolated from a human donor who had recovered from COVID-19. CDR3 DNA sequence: TGTGCCAGCAGCCCAACGCTGGCCGGGGAGCTGTTTTTT. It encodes CASSPTLAGELFF.